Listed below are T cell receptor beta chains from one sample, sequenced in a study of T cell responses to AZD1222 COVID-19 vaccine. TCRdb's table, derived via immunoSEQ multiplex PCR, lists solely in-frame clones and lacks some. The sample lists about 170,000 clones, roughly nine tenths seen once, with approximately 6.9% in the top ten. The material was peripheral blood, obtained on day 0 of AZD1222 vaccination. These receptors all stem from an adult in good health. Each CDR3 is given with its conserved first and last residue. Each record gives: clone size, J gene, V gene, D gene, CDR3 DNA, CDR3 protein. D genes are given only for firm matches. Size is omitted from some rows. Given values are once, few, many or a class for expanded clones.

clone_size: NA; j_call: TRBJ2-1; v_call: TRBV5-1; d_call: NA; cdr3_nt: TGCGCCAGCAGCCTATTCGCGGGGGCAAACAATGAGCAGTTCTTC; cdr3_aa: CASSLFAGANNEQFF
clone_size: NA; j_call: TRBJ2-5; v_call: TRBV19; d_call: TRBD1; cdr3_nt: TGTGCCAGTGGACAGGGGGGGGAGACCCAGTACTTC; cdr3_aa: CASGQGGETQYF
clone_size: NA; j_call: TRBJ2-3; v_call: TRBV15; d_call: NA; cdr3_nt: TGTGCCACCAGCAGAGATTTGGGGGTCTACACAGATACGCAGTATTTT; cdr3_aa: CATSRDLGVYTDTQYF
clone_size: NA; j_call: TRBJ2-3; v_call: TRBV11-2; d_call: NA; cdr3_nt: TGTGCCAGCAGCCCCCTTTCGACTAGCACAGATACGCAGTATTTT; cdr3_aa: CASSPLSTSTDTQYF
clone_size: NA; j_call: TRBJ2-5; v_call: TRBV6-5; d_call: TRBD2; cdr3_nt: TGTGCCAGCAGTTACTCGTTACTAGCGGTTCAAGAGACCCAGTACTTC; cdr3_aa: CASSYSLLAVQETQYF
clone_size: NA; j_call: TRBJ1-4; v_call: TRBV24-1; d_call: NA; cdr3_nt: TGTGCCACCAGTGATTTGGAGTCGGGACCCCTGTTTTTT; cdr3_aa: CATSDLESGPLFF
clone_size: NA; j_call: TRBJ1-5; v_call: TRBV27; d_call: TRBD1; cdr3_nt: TGTGCCAGCAGCTTGGTGGGACAGGGAAGTCAGCCCCAGCATTTT; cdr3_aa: CASSLVGQGSQPQHF
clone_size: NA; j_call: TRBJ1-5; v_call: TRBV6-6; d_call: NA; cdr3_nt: TGTGCCAGCAGTGTGGATCAGCCCCAGCATTTT; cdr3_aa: CASSVDQPQHF
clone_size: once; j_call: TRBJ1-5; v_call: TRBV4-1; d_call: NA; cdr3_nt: TGCGCCAGCAGCCAAGACTGGAATCAGCCCCAGCATTTT; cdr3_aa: CASSQDWNQPQHF
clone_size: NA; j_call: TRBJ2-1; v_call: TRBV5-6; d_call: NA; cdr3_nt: TGTGCCAGCAGCCCTGAGGGGGAGAATGAGCAGTTCTTC; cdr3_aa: CASSPEGENEQFF
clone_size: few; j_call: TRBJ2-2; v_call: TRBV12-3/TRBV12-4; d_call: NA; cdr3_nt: TGTGCCAGCACTCACACCGGGGAGCTGTTTTTT; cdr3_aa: CASTHTGELFF
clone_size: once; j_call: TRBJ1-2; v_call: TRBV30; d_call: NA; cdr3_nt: TGTGCCTGGAGTGCCGGGACAACAGCATTATATGGCTACACCTTC; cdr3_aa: CAWSAGTTALYGYTF
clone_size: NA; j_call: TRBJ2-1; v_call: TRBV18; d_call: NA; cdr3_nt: TGTGCCAGCTCACCAGAGACATTGAACAATGAGCAGTTCTTC; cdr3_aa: CASSPETLNNEQFF
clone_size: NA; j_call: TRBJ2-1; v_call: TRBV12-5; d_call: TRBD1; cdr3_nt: TGTGCTAGTGGTGGGGACAGGGGGACCTCCCTCGGCTACAATGAGCAGTTCTTC; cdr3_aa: CASGGDRGTSLGYNEQFF
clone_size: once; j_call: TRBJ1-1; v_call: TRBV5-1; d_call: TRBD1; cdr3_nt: TGCGCCAGCAGCCGCGGACAGGCGCAAGGTGAAGCTTTCTTT; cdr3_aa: CASSRGQAQGEAFF
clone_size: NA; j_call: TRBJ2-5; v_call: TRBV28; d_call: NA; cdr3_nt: TGTGCCAGCAGTTTATATTATGTCCGAGACAGCTCCCAAGAGACCCAGTACTTC; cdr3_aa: CASSLYYVRDSSQETQYF
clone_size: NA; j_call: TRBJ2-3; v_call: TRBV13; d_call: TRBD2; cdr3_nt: TGTGCCAGCAGCTTAGGCCTACTAGCGGGGGGGCCCTTGGGCACAGATACGCAGTATTTT; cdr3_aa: CASSLGLLAGGPLGTDTQYF
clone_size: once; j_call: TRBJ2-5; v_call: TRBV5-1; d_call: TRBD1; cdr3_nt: TGCGCCAGCAGCTTGGGGGCCACAGGGGCGGCTCAAGAGACCCAGTACTTC; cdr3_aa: CASSLGATGAAQETQYF
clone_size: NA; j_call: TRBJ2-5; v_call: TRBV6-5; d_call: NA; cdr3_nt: TGTGCCAGCAGTAACCAGGGGAGGGGGACCCAGTACTTC; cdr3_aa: CASSNQGRGTQYF
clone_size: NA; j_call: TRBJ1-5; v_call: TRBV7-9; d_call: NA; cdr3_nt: TGTGCCAGCAGCTTATTGGGCGTGGGGAATCAGCCCCAGCATTTT; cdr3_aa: CASSLLGVGNQPQHF
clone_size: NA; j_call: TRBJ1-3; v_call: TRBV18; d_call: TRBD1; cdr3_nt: TGTGCCAGCTCGCTGACCGGGACAGGGATTGGAAACACCATATATTTT; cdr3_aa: CASSLTGTGIGNTIYF
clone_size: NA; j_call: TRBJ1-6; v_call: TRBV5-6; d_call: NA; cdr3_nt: TGTGCCAGCAGTTACCTCAGGGAATCGACACCCCTCCACTTT; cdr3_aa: CASSYLRESTPLHF
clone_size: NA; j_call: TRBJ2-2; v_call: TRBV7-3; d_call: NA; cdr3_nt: TGTGCCAGCAGCCTTGGCGGCACGAACACCGGGGAGCTGTTTTTT; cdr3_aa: CASSLGGTNTGELFF
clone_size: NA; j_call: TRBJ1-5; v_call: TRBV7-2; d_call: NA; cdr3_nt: TGTGCCAGCAGCCAGCTTGGACAGATTAATCAGCCCCAGCATTTT; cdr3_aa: CASSQLGQINQPQHF
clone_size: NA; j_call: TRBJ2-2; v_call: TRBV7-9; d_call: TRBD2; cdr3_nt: TGTGCCAGCAGCCCCCTAGCGGGGGCCGGGGAGCTGTTTTTT; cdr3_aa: CASSPLAGAGELFF
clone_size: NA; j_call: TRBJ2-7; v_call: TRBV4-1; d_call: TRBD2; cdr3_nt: TGCGCCAGCAGCCAAGTTGGGACTAGCGGCGAGCAGTACTTC; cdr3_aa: CASSQVGTSGEQYF
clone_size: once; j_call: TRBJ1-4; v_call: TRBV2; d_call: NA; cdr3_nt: TGTGCCAGCAGTGGCCGCCTAGGATGGGATGAAAAACTGTTTTTT; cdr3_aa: CASSGRLGWDEKLFF
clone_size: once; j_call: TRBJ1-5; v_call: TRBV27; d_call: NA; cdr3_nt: TGTGCCAGCAGTTCGACCCCACCGTCTTTCAATCAGCCCCAGCATTTT; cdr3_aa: CASSSTPPSFNQPQHF
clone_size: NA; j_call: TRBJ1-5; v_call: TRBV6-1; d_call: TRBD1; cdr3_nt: TGTGCCAGCAGTGAAGCGCTTACAGGGGGCGGCAATCAGCCCCAGCATTTT; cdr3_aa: CASSEALTGGGNQPQHF
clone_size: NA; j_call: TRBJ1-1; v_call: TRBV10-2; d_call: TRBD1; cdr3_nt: TGCGCCAGCAGTCGCTCAAAGACAGGGGGCTACCAAGGGATGGAAGCTTTCTTT; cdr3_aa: CASSRSKTGGYQGMEAFF
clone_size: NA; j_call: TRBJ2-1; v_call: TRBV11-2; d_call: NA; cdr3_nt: TGTGCCAGCAGCTTAGAGTCGGTGATAGTCCAGTTCTTC; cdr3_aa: CASSLESVIVQFF